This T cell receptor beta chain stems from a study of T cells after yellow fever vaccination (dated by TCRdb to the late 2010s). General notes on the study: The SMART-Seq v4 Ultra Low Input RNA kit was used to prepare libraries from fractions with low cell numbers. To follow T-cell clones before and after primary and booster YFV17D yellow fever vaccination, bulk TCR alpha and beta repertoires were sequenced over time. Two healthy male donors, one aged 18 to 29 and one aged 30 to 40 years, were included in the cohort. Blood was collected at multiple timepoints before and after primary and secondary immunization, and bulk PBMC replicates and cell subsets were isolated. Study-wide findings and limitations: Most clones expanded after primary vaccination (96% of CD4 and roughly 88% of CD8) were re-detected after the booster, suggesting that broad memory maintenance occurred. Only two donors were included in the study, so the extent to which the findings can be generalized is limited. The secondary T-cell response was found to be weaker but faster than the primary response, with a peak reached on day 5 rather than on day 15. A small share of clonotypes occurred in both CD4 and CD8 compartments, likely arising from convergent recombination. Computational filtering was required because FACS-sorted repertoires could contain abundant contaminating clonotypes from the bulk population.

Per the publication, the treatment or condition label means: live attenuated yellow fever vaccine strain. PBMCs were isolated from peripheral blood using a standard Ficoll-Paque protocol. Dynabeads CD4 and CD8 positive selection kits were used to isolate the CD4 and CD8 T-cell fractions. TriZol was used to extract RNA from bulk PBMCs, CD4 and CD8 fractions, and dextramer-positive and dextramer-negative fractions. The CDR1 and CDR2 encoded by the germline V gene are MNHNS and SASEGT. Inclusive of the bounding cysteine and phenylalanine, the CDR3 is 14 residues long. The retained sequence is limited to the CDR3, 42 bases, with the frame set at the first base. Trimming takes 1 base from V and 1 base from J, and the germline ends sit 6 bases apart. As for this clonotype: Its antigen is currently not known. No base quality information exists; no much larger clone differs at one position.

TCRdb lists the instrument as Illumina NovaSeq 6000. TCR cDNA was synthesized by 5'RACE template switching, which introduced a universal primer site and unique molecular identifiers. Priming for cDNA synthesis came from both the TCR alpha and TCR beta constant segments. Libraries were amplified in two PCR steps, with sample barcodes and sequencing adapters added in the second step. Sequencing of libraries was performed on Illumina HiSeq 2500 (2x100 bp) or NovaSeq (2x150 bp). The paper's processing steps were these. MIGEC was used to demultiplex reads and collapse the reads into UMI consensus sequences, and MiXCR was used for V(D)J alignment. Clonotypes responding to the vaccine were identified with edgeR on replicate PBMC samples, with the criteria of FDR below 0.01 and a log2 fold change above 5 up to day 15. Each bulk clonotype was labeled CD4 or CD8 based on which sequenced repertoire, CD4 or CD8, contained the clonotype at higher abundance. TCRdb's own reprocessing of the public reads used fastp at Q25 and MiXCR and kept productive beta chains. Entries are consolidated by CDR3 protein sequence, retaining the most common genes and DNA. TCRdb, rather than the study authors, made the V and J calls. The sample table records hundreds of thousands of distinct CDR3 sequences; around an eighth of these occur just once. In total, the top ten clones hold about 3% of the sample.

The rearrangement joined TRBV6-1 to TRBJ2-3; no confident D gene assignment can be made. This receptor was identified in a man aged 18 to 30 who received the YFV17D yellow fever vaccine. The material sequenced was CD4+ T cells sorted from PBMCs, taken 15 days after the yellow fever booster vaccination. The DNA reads TGTGCCAGCAGTGAAGGGTGGCGCACAGATACGCAGTATTTT. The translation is CASSEGWRTDTQYF.